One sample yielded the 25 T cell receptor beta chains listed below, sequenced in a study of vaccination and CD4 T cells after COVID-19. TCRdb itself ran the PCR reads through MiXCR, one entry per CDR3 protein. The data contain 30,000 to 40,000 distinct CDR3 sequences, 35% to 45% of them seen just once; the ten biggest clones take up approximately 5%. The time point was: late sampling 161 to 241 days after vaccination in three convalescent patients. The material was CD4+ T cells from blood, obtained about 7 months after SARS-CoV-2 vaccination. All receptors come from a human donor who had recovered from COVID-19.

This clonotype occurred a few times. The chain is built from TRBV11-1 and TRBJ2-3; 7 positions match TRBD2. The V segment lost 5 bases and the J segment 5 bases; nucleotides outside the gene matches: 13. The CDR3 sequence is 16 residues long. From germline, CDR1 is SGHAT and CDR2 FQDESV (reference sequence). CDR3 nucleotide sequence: TGTGCCAGCAGCCATCGGACTAGGTTTGGGAGAGATACGCAGTATTTT. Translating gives CASSHRTRFGRDTQYF.

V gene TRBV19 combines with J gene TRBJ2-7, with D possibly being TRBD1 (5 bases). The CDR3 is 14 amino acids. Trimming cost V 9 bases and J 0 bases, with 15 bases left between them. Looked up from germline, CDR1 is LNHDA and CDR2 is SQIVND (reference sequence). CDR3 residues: CASTQTVRSYEQYF. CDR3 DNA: TGTGCCAGCACACAGACAGTTCGCTCCTACGAGCAGTACTTC.

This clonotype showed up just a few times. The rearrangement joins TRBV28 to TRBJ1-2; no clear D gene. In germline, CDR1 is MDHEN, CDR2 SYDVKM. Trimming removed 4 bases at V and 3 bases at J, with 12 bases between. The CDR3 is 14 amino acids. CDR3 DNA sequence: TGTGCCAGCAGTTATCAGGACGGGTACTATGGCTACACCTTC. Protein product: CASSYQDGYYGYTF.

The CDR3 sequence: CATPWGRDSDSNQPQHF. The DNA of the CDR3 is TGTGCCACCCCCTGGGGAAGGGACAGCGATAGCAATCAGCCCCAGCATTTT. The rearrangement joins TRBV5-8 to TRBJ1-5; 7 positions match TRBD1. V was pared by 9 bases and J by 0 bases, with 15 bases of the junction left unmatched. This CDR3 region has 17 residues. Looked up from germline, CDR1 is SGHTS and CDR2 is YDEGEE.

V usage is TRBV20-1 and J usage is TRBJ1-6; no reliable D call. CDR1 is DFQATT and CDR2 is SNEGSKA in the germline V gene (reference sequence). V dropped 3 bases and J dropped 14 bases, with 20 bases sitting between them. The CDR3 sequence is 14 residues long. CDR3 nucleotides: TGCAGTGCTAGGTCGACACTCTCTGGAATTTCCCTCCACTTT. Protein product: CSARSTLSGISLHF.

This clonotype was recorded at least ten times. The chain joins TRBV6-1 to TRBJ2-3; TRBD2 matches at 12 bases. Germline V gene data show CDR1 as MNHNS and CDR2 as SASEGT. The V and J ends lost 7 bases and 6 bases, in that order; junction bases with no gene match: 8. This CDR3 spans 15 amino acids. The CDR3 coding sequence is TGTGCCAGCACCAGACTAGCGGGAGAGGGCGATACGCAGTATTTT. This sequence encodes CASTRLAGEGDTQYF.

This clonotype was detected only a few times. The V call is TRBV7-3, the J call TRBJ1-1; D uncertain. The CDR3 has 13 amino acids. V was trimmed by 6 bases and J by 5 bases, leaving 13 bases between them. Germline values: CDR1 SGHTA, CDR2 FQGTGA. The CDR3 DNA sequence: TGTGCCAGCAGTTTTTACCTAGGAACTGAAGCTTTCTTT. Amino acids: CASSFYLGTEAFF. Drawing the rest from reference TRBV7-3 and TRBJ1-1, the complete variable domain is GAGVSQTPSNKVTEKGKYVELRCDPISGHTALYWYRQSLGQGPEFLIYFQGTGAADDSGLPNDRFFAVRPEGSVSTLKIQRTERGDSAVYLCASSFYLGTEAFFGQGTRLTVV.

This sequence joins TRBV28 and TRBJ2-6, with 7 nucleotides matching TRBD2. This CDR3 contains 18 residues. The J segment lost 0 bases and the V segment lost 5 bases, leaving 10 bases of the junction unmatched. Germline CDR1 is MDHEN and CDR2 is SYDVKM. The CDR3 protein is CASSTPGGRFSGANVLTF. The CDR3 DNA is TGTGCCAGCAGTACCCCCGGGGGGAGGTTCTCTGGGGCCAACGTCCTGACTTTC.

The CDR3 sequence is CASSATGGSETQYF. CDR3 nucleotide sequence: TGTGCCAGCAGCGCAACCGGGGGGTCGGAGACCCAGTACTTC. The chain links TRBV7-2 to TRBJ2-5, with 7 bases that match TRBD2. Trimming removed 5 bases from V and 5 bases from J; junction bases left unmatched: 8. Germline CDR1 and CDR2: SGHTA and FQGNSA. This CDR3 comprises 14 residues.

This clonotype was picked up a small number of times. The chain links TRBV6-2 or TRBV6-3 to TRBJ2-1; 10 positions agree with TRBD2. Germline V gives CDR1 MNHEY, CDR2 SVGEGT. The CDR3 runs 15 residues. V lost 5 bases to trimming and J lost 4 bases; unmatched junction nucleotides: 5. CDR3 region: CASSPRTSGYNEQFF. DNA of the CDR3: TGTGCCAGCAGTCCGAGGACTAGCGGTTACAATGAGCAGTTCTTC.

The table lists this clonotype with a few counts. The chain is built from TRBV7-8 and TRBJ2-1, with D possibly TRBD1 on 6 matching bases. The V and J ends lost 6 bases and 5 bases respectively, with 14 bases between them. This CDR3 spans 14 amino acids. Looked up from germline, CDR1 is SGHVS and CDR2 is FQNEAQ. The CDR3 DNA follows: TGTGCCAGCAGTAGGGGGTGGGGGAACAATGAGCAGTTCTTC. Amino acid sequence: CASSRGWGNNEQFF.

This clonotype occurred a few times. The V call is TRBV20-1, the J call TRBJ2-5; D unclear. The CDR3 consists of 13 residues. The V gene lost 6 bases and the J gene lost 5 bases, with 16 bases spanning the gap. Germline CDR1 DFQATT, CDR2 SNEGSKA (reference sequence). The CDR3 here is CSAPQRPLETQYF. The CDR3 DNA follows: TGCAGTGCCCCCCAGCGTCCGTTGGAGACCCAGTACTTC.

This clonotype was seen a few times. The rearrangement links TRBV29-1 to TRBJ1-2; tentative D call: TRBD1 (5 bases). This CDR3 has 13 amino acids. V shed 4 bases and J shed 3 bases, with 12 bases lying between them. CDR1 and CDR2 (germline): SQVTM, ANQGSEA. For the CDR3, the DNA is TGCAGCGTTGTTGCAGGGTGGGACTATGGCTACACCTTC. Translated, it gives CSVVAGWDYGYTF.

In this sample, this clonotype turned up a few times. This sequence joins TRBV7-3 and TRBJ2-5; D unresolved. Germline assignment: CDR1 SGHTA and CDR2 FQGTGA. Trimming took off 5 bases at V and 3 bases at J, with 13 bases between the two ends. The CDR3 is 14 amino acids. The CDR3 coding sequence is TGTGCCAGCAGCCCCCTAGGGAAGAAAGAGACCCAGTACTTC. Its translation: CASSPLGKKETQYF.

CDR3 region: CASSSSGNTEAFF. As DNA, the CDR3 is TGTGCCAGTAGTTCCTCCGGTAACACTGAAGCTTTCTTT. The chain joins TRBV19 to TRBJ1-1; D uncertain. CDR3 length: 13 amino acids. Germline values: CDR1 LNHDA, CDR2 SQIVND (reference sequence). V was shortened by 5 bases and J by 2 bases, with 9 bases between the two germline ends.

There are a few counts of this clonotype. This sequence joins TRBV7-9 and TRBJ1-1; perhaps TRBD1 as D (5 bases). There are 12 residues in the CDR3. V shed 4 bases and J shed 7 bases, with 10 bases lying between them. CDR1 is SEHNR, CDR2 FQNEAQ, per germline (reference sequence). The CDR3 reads CASSWTGGEAFF. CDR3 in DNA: TGTGCCAGCAGCTGGACCGGGGGTGAAGCTTTCTTT.

CDR3 nucleotide sequence: TGTGCCAGCAGGGACGGAGCGAACTATGGCTACACCTTC. Amino acid sequence: CASRDGANYGYTF. The V gene is TRBV28, the J gene TRBJ1-2; no reliable D call. This CDR3 spans 13 amino acids. V was clipped by 6 bases and J by 2 bases, with 10 bases between them. Germline lookup yields CDR1 MDHEN and CDR2 SYDVKM.

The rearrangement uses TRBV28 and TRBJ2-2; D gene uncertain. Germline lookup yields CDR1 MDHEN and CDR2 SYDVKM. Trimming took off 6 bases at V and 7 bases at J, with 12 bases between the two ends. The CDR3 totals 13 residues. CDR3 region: CASSKPVGGELFF. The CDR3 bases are TGTGCCAGCAGCAAGCCTGTTGGCGGGGAGCTGTTTTTT.

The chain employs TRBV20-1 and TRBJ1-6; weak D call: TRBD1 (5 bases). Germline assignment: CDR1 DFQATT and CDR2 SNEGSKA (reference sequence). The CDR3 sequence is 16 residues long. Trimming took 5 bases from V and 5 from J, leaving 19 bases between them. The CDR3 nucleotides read TGCAGTGCTCGATACGAGCCGGGACCGGATAATTCACCCCTCCACTTT. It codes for CSARYEPGPDNSPLHF.

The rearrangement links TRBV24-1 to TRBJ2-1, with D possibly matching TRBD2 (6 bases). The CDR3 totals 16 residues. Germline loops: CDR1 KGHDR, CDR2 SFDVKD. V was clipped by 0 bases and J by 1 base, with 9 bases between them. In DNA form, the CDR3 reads TGTGCCACCAGTGATTTGGGTAGCGGATCCTACAATGAGCAGTTCTTC. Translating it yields CATSDLGSGSYNEQFF.

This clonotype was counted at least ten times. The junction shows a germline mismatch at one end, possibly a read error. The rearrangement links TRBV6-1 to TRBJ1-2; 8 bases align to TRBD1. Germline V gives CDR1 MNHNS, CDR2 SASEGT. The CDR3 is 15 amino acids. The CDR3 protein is CASREGQGGLDGYTF. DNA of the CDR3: TGTGCCAGCAGGGAAGGACAGGGAGGCCTCGATGGCTACACCTTC.

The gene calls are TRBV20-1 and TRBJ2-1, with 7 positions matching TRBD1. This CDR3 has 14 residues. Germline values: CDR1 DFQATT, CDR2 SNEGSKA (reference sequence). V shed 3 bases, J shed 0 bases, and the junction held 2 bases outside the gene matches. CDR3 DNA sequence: TGCAGTGCTAGGGACAGGCCCTCCTACAATGAGCAGTTCTTC. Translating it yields CSARDRPSYNEQFF.

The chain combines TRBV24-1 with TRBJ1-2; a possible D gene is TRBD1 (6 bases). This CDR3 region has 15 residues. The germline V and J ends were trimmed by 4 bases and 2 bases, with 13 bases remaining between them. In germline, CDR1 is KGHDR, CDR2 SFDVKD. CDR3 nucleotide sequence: TGTGCCACCAGTGACCCCGGGACAAGAAACTATGGCTACACCTTC. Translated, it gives CATSDPGTRNYGYTF.

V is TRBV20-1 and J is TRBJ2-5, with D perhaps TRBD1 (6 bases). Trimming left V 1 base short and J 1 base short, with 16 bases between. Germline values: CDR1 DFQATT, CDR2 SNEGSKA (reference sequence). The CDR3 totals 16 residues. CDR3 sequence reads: CSARGPWTASQETQYF. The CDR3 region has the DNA TGCAGTGCTAGAGGTCCTTGGACAGCCAGCCAAGAGACCCAGTACTTC.

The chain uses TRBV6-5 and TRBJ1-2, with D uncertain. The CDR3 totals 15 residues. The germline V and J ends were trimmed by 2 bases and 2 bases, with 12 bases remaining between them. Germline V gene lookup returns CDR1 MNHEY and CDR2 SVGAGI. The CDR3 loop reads CASSYLEQSNYGYTF. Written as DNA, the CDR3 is TGTGCCAGCAGTTACCTGGAACAGAGCAACTATGGCTACACCTTC.